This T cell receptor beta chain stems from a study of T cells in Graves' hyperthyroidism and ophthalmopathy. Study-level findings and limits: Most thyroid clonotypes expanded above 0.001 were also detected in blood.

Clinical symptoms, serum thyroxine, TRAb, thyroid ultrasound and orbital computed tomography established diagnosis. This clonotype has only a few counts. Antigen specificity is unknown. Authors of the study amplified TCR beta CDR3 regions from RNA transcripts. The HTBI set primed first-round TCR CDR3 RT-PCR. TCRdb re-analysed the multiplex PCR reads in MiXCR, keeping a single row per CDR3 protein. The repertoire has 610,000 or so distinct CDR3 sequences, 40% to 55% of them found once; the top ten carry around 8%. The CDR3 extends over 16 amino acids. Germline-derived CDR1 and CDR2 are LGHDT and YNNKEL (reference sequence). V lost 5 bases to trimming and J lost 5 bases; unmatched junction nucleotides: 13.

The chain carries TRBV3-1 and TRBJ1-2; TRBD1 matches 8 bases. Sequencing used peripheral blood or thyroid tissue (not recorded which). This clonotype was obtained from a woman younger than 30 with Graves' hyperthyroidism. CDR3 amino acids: CASSFPGQGAEYGYTF. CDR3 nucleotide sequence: TGTGCCAGCAGCTTCCCTGGGCAGGGGGCGGAATATGGCTACACCTTC.